This T cell receptor (beta chain) appears in the sequencing data of a study of T cell responses to AZD1222 COVID-19 vaccine. Study-wide results and limits: Baseline antibody screening turned up just 6 or 7 seropositive AZD1222 recipients.

Pooling covered second doses at about 4 or about 12 weeks. Here immunoSEQ multiplex PCR was the method, and the copy in TCRdb shows in-frame clones only, minus some. The top ten clones hold roughly 14% of a sample with 100,000 to 120,000 clones, 70% to 90% of them seen once. A word on this clone: No antigen is known for it.

Trimming left V 7 bases short and J 4 bases short, with 11 bases between. This CDR3 contains 13 residues. The chain couples TRBV12-3 or TRBV12-4 to TRBJ2-1; D unresolved. Sample: peripheral blood, taken 28 days after the second AZD1222 dose. This sequence was found in an adult who received the AZD1222 COVID-19 vaccine. In DNA, the CDR3 is TGTGCCAGCAAGGTCGCCCTTTACAATGAGCAGTTCTTC. Its translation is CASKVALYNEQFF.